Judged by frequency, the clone carrying this T cell receptor beta chain is medium-sized. Its antigen is unidentified. The sample is drawn from a study of T cells in severe cutaneous drug reactions. The overall study: Blister fluid/cells and PBMC came from acute- or recovery-stage patients. Study-level results: Blister cells averaged around 32% and PBMC approximately 5% TRBV12-4 in carbamazepine-induced Stevens-Johnson syndrome or toxic epidermal necrolysis patients.

Sequenced patients had Stevens-Johnson syndrome or toxic epidermal necrolysis caused by carbamazepine. Libraries were made by iRepertoire multiplex PCR with TCR subtype-specific primers for bulk and single-cell sequencing. Bulk TCR libraries started from roughly 100-500 ng RNA per sample. TCRdb reworked the multiplex PCR reads into one entry per CDR3 protein, no DNA. This table holds thousands of distinct CDR3 sequences. Germline V gene lookup returns CDR1 PRHDT and CDR2 FYEKMQ (reference sequence). The CDR3 covers 12 residues. The rearrangement joins TRBV13 to TRBJ2-1. Sequences were obtained from cells from a skin blister. The receptor comes from a human donor with toxic epidermal necrolysis, a severe cutaneous drug reaction. The CDR3 region is CASSLGRNEQFF.